This T cell receptor (beta chain) was profiled in a study of monozygotic twins with cystic fibrosis. The CDR3 sequence is 14 residues long. After removal of 6 bases from V and 8 bases from J, the junction contained 8 bases not matched to a gene. The germline gives CDR1 KGHSH, CDR2 LQKENI. Sequencing used immunoSEQ multiplex PCR; TCRdb keeps in-frame clones, though not all of them. The sample has approximately 14,000 clones, roughly 81% seen once. With respect to this clone: Its antigen is not known.

Overall study results and limits: Monozygotic CF twin pairs shared significantly more nucleotide-identical clonotypes than unrelated CF individuals did.

The receptor was derived from a boy aged 10-17 years with cystic fibrosis. The rearrangement links TRBV18 to TRBJ1-5, with TRBD1 matching over 9 bases. The sample was blood. In nucleotides, the CDR3 is TGTGCCAGCTCGCCGGGACAGGGATATGAGCCCCAGCATTTT. It specifies CASSPGQGYEPQHF.